This paragraph reports one T cell receptor (beta chain). Its cognate antigen is unknown. This sample was included in a study of blood T cells in healthy people across ages. Between the trimmed V and J ends, which lost 1 base and 5 bases, there was a span of 12 bases. Germline V gene sequence: CDR1 DFQATT, CDR2 SNEGSKA (reference sequence). The CDR3 has 13 amino acids. Study-level points and caveats: The study found more naive CD4+ cells and higher diversity in long-lived than aged donors.

Caucasian individuals from Russia who were healthy and aged 6 to 90 acted as donors. Together with a sample-barcoded 5' primer, a J-beta primer mix was included in a second PCR lasting about 6 to 11 cycles. TCRdb processed the 5' RACE reads anew with MiXCR; each CDR3 protein has one entry. The repertoire consists of just over 1 million distinct CDR3 sequences, with 45% occurring once and the leading ten covering 18%. This receptor was taken from a woman aged 55 to 70 in good health. The V call is TRBV20-1, the J call TRBJ2-7, with D maybe TRBD1 (5 bases). Sample: blood. The CDR3 bases are TGCAGTGCTAGAGGCGGATACAGGCACGAGCAGTACTTC. Amino acid sequence: CSARGGYRHEQYF.